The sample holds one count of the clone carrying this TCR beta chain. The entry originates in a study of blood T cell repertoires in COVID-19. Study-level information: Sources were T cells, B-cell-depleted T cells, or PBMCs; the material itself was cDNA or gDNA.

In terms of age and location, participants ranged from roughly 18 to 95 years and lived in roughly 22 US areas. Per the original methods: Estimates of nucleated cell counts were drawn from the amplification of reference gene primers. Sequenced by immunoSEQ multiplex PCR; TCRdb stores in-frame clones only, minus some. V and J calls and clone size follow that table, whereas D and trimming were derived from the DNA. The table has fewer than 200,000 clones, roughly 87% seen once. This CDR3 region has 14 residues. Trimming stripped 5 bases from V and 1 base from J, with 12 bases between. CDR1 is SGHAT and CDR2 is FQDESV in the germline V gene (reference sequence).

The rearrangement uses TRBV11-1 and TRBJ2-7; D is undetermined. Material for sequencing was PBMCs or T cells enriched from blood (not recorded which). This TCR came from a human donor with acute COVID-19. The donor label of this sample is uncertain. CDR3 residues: CASSDLETSYEQYF. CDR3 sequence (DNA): TGTGCCAGCAGCGACCTAGAAACGTCCTACGAGCAGTACTTC.